This T cell receptor beta chain was sequenced for a study of T cell repertoires in cytomegalovirus infection. Whole-study context: Shared public TCR beta signatures pointed to both CMV infection and a matching HLA type. Notes on the study in general: Dominating the ex vivo response were TCR beta clonotypes that were CMV-specific and HLA-C-restricted. Identification of carriers of CMV plus the relevant HLA was performed using cumulative public TCR beta family frequency.

A remark on this clonotype: The target antigen is unknown.

Using its own MiXCR run on the reads, TCRdb lists one record per CDR3 protein. The sample yields about 250,000 distinct CDR3 sequences, about 15% seen once. In germline, CDR1 is DFQATT, CDR2 SNEGSKA (reference sequence). CDR3 length equals 14 residues. V was trimmed by 6 bases and J by 3 bases, leaving 15 bases between them. The sequence was collected from a human donor in good health (CMV status not recorded). Some clones in this sample may be carry-over from other donors' samples. This chain joins TRBV20-1 and TRBJ1-5; no clear D. Input material: CD8+ T cells from PBMCs. The CDR3 sequence: CSALTTADNQPQHF. CDR3 DNA: TGCAGTGCCCTCACGACCGCCGACAATCAGCCCCAGCATTTT.